This TCR beta chain is drawn from a study of cytomegalovirus exposure and HLA in healthy donors. Findings and caveats of the study: A later examination showed that TCR association rates differed by HLA locus, with DRB1 most and HLA-C fewest. Researchers reported in a later analysis that a missense DCLRE1C variant was tied to TCR beta V- and J-gene trimming. Reportedly, fewer N-insertions than the approximately 690-donor mean appeared in an Asian-associated ancestry cluster in a later analysis.

The germline V and J ends were trimmed by 2 bases and 2 bases, with 8 bases remaining between them. The germline V gene has CDR1 SGHRS and CDR2 YFSETQ. This CDR3 is built from 15 residues. Notes on this clone: The antigen remains undetermined.

Primers included in the PCR were 60 Vbeta and 13 Jbeta primers. Clones were sequenced by immunoSEQ multiplex PCR, and TCRdb holds only the in-frame ones, with some missing. The sample records 150,000 to 200,000 clones, roughly 73% being singletons. Sample: PBMCs. This rearrangement joins TRBV5-1 to TRBJ1-6, with D possibly matching TRBD1 (5 bases). This TCR was recovered from a female donor in good health and CMV-seronegative. The CDR3 DNA reads TGCGCCAGCAGCTTAACAGGAACCTATAATTCACCCCTCCACTTT. It codes for CASSLTGTYNSPLHF.